This TCR beta chain was recorded in a study of CD8 T cells in ankylosing spondylitis. 5'-RACE, quantitative and with molecular barcodes, yielded the TCR beta libraries. Each CDR3 protein gets one entry after TCRdb re-called the 5' RACE reads with MiXCR. The profile shows around 340,000 distinct CDR3 sequences, more than 20% of them singletons. Germline V gene lookup returns CDR1 MNHEY and CDR2 SVGEGT. J gave up 3 bases and V 7 bases, and 6 bases lay outside the gene matches. The CDR3 totals 14 residues. The chain combines TRBV6-2 or TRBV6-3 with TRBJ2-5; 9 bases are a match to TRBD2. The TCR sequence derives from a male donor with ankylosing spondylitis or in good health (not recorded which). Sequencing used blood, either unsorted or a sorted T cell fraction (not recorded which). CDR3 protein: CASTPSSGEETQYF. Written as DNA, the CDR3 is TGTGCCAGCACCCCTTCTAGCGGGGAAGAGACCCAGTACTTC.